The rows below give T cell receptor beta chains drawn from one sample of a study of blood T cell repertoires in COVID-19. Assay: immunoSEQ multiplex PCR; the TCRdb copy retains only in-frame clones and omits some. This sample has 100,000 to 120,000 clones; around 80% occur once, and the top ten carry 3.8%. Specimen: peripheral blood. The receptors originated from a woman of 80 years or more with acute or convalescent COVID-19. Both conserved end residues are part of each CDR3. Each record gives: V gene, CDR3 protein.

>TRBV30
CAWTSGLAVTDTQYF
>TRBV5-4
CASADREAYNEQFF
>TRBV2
CASRPDRALYGYTF
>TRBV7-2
CASSLALTEGYTF
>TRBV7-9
CASSPQLASNEQFF
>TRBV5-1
CASSLGVRGVTGELFF
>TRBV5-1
CASSLAKTRGAGDTQYF
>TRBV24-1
CATSDTYRGMIETQYF
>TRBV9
CASSVLGQVERDTQYF
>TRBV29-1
CSVAKGQGDYGYTF
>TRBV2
CAGGSSTNEKLFF
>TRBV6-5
CATKRGGAEAFF
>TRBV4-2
CASSQDEAVYYGYTF
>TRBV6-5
CASSWDRDSPLHF
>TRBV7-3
CASSTGTGAGYTF
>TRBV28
CASNPAGTYEQYF
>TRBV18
CASSPETVDYGYTF
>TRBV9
CASSVMAGSSYEQYF
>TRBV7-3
CASSFEGNTEAFF
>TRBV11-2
CASSKGQAFSGNTIYF
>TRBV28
CAADSYGGKDSPLHF
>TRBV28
CASSLFISAQGSTGELFF
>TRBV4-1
CASSFGGATQYF
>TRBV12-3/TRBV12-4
CASTALQDTEAFF
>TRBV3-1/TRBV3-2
CASSQWTSRTYEQYF
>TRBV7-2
CASSLTRAGEQYF
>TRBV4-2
CASNPFGTATDTQYF
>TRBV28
CASSRLNNSPLHF
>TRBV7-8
CASSPRLQGDSTDTQYF
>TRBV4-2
CASSQTGTRDYNEQFF
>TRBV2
CASRADITNTGELFF
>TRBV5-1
CASPGGAYDEKLFF
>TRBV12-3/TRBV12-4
CASSFTGDTEAFF
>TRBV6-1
CASREGTLLETQYF
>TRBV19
CASSIPPGVAGVQETQYF
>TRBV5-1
CASSPGTANTGELFF
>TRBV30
CAWSGQGRGFF
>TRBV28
CASRGELYEQYF
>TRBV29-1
CSVGVGQGAYEQYF
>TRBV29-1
CSVEGGEFRTGELFF
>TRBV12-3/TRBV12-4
CASSISWTGGYTF
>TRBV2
CASGAGGVSYEQYF
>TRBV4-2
CASSQVPTGQNTF
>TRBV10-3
CAISESTSGQETQYF
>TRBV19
CASDPGQGGVYGYTF
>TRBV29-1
CSVEEVLAGNRGGNEQFF
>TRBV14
CASSQNRAGTYGYTF
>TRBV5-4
CASSLGGGRSTDTQYF
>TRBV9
CASSVAGGGRSYNSPLHF
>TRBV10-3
CAISDGSSGGYTF
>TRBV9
CASSVVLGVYTF
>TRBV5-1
CASSLMLGDKPQHF
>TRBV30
CAWRRWEGLQETQYF
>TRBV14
CASSQGPRRTLTGELFF
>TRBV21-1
CASSSFRGGGFNEQFF
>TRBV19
CASTQVNSYGGYTF
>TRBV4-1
CASSPSLNRGLGGNQPQHF
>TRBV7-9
CASSSTLDAADEQFF
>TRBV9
CASSAAGESPSETQYF
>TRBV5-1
CASSQDRAPGDYGYTF